Shown below are 4 T cell receptor beta chains from a single sample sequenced in a study of T cells in Graves' hyperthyroidism and ophthalmopathy. Using RNA transcripts as the source, TCR beta CDR3 regions were amplified. HTBI primers were used for first-round RT-PCR of the TCR CDR3. TCRdb analysed the multiplex PCR reads with MiXCR anew, one entry per CDR3 protein. The sample has 300,000 to 350,000 distinct CDR3 sequences, 15% to 20% seen once. Sequences were obtained from blood. The receptors originated from a man younger than 45 with Graves' hyperthyroidism.

The gene calls are TRBV4-1 and TRBJ1-1, with D possibly matching TRBD1 (5 bases). The CDR3 spans 15 residues. Germline V gene data show CDR1 as MGHRA and CDR2 as YSYEKL. Trimming shortened V by 0 bases and J by 3 bases, and 11 bases separated the two germline ends. CDR3 sequence: CASSQDNKGYTEAFF. The CDR3 bases are TGCGCCAGCAGCCAAGATAATAAGGGGTACACTGAAGCTTTCTTT.

On this clonotype itself: Here the CDR3 omits its conserved ending phenylalanine or tryptophan, so a read error is the likely source. The V call is TRBV20-1, the J call TRBJ2-5; D is tentatively TRBD1 or TRBD2 (6 bases each). The CDR3 totals 13 residues. Between the trimmed V and J ends, which lost 6 bases and 5 bases, there was a span of 16 bases. Germline CDR1 is DFQATT and CDR2 is SNEGSKA (reference sequence). As DNA, the CDR3 is TGCAGTGCCACCTTGGGGGGCCTGGAGACCCAGTACCTC. This codes for CSATLGGLETQYL.

In this sample, this clonotype turned up many times. This chain joins TRBV20-1 and TRBJ2-1, with TRBD2 identical over 16 bases. CDR3 length equals 19 residues. The ends lost 0 bases at V and 0 bases at J; junction bases unmatched: 5. CDR1 and CDR2 (germline): DFQATT, SNEGSKA (reference sequence). CDR3 DNA: TGCAGTGCTAGAGACCCGGGACTAGCGGGAGGGAGCTCCTACAATGAGCAGTTCTTC. It codes for CSARDPGLAGGSSYNEQFF.

This clonotype has only a few counts. The chain couples TRBV30 to TRBJ1-1; D gene uncertain. Per germline, CDR1 GTSNPN and CDR2 SVGIG (reference sequence). V was clipped by 3 bases and J by 2 bases, with 13 bases between them. The CDR3 is 14 amino acids. The CDR3 DNA is TGTGCCTGGAGGCCTGGCAGACCTAACACTGAAGCTTTCTTT. Encoded protein: CAWRPGRPNTEAFF.